The rows below give T cell receptor beta chains drawn from one sample of a study of cytomegalovirus exposure and HLA in healthy donors. Libraries were prepared by immunoSEQ multiplex PCR; TCRdb keeps only in-frame clonotypes and omits some of them. Of 90,000 to 120,000 clones in the sample, 76% are singletons; the top ten hold 5% to 6%. What was sequenced was PBMCs. Receptors were obtained from a woman aged 18 to 35 in good health and CMV-seropositive. CDR3s include the opening cysteine and the closing phenylalanine or tryptophan. D genes are given only for firm matches. Clone size appears in some rows only: once, few, many, or a class for an expanded clone.

D gene	clone size	V gene	J gene	CDR3 DNA	CDR3 protein
TRBD2	NA	TRBV4-1	TRBJ2-1	TGCGCCAGCAGCCAAGACAGGACTAGCGGGAGATATAATGAGCAGTTCTTC	CASSQDRTSGRYNEQFF
NA	few	TRBV23-1	TRBJ2-3	TGCGCCAGTTCGAAGGGGCGAGACCTAAATACGCAGTATTTT	CASSKGRDLNTQYF
NA	once	TRBV9	TRBJ1-1	TGTGCCAGCAGCGTAGAACTCGGAAGGGGTAAGGGAAACACTGAAGCTTTCTTT	CASSVELGRGKGNTEAFF
NA	NA	TRBV5-1	TRBJ1-1	TGCGCCAGCAGCTTGCAGGAAAACACTGAAGCTTTCTTT	CASSLQENTEAFF
NA	NA	TRBV6-1	TRBJ1-1	TGTGCCAGCAGTTGGGGCGGGGGTGTGGACACTGAAGCTTTCTTT	CASSWGGGVDTEAFF
TRBD2	once	TRBV19	TRBJ2-3	TGTGCCAGTAGTACCCTGACTAGCGGGAGGAGGGCAGATACGCAGTATTTT	CASSTLTSGRRADTQYF
NA	NA	TRBV10-3	TRBJ2-7	TGTGCCATCAGTGAGGCCCGGGACAACGGCGAGCAGTACTTC	CAISEARDNGEQYF
TRBD1	NA	TRBV27	TRBJ2-3	TGTGCCAGCAGCCCTATGGGGGACAGGACAGATACGCAGTATTTT	CASSPMGDRTDTQYF
NA	NA	TRBV5-4	TRBJ1-5	TGTGCCAGCAGCAATCAGGGTTGGAATCAGCCCCAGCATTTT	CASSNQGWNQPQHF
TRBD1	NA	TRBV5-6	TRBJ1-2	TGTGCCAGCAGCTCCGGGACAGGGGATGGCTACACCTTC	CASSSGTGDGYTF
TRBD2	once	TRBV11-2	TRBJ2-1	TGTGCCAGCAGCGAATGGACTAGCGGACCCACAATGAGGCAGTTCTTC	CASSEWTSGPTMRQFF
TRBD2	few	TRBV5-1	TRBJ2-5	TGCGCCAGCAGCTCCGGACTAGCGGGAGGGCTGGGGGAGACCCAGTACTTC	CASSSGLAGGLGETQYF
TRBD1	NA	TRBV30	TRBJ1-5	TGTGCCTGGAGTCGGTACCCAGGACAGGGGGCGGGACAGCCCCAGCATTTT	CAWSRYPGQGAGQPQHF
NA	NA	TRBV4-2	TRBJ1-1	TGTGCCAGCAGCTTCACCGTGGGACACGTGAACACTGAAGCTTTCTTT	CASSFTVGHVNTEAFF
TRBD1	NA	TRBV5-1	TRBJ2-3	TGCGCCAGCAGCTTACAGGGGGCCAGCACAGATACGCAGTATTTT	CASSLQGASTDTQYF
TRBD1	NA	TRBV6-5	TRBJ2-1	TGTGCCAGCAGCAGACAGGGGGCTAGTACGTTCTTC	CASSRQGASTFF
TRBD1	few	TRBV30	TRBJ1-4	TGTGCCTGGAGGGACAGGGGAAATGAAAAACTGTTTTTT	CAWRDRGNEKLFF
NA	NA	TRBV28	TRBJ1-4	TGTGCCAGCAGTTTGAGCAGGGGCGTAACTAATGAAAAACTGTTTTTT	CASSLSRGVTNEKLFF
NA	NA	TRBV6-5	TRBJ2-7	TGTGCCAGCAGGCTCGGGTCCCCCTACGAGCAGTACTTC	CASRLGSPYEQYF
NA	few	TRBV15	TRBJ1-4	TGTGCCACCAGCAGAGGAGGGAGTGAAAAACTGTTTTTT	CATSRGGSEKLFF
NA	NA	TRBV6-5	TRBJ1-1	TGTGCCAGCAGTGGAGGGGCGTGGACTGAAGCTTTCTTT	CASSGGAWTEAFF
TRBD2	NA	TRBV30	TRBJ2-3	TGTGCCTGGGGGACTAGCGGGAGTGGAGGTACGCAGTATTTT	CAWGTSGSGGTQYF
TRBD2	NA	TRBV5-1	TRBJ2-3	TGCGCCAGCAGCTTGAGGACTAGCGCTCGCACAGATACGCAGTATTTT	CASSLRTSARTDTQYF
NA	NA	TRBV5-4	TRBJ2-2	TGTGCCAGCAGCAGTATGACAGGTTCGGGCACCGGGGAGCTGTTTTTT	CASSSMTGSGTGELFF
NA	NA	TRBV4-2	TRBJ1-5	TGTGCCAGCAGCCAAGACTCGGGGGTGGTTCAGCCCCAGCATTTT	CASSQDSGVVQPQHF
TRBD2	NA	TRBV29-1	TRBJ2-3	TGCAGCGCAGCGGGAGGGGGGAGCACAGATACGCAGTATTTT	CSAAGGGSTDTQYF
NA	NA	TRBV7-9	TRBJ1-1	TGTGCCACCCGGGACGGGGAGGGCACTGAAGCTTTCTTT	CATRDGEGTEAFF
TRBD2	NA	TRBV5-4	TRBJ2-3	TGTGCCAGCAGCTTCGCTAGCGGAAGCACAGATACGCAGTATTTT	CASSFASGSTDTQYF
TRBD2	NA	TRBV30	TRBJ2-7	TGTGCCTGGAGTGTGATCCGGATAGCGGGAGGGCCCGGGCCCTACGAGCAGTACTTC	CAWSVIRIAGGPGPYEQYF